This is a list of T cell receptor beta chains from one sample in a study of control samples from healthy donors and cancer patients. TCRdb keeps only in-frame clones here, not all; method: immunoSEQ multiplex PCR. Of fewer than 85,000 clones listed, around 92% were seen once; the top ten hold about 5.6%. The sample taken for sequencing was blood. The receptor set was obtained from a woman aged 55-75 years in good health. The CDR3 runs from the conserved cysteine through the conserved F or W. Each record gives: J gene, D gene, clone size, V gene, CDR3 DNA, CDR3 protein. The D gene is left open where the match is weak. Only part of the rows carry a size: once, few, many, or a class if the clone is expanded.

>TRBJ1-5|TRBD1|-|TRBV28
TGTGCCAGCAACCTCCCGTGGGACAGTAATCAGCCCCAGCATTTT
CASNLPWDSNQPQHF
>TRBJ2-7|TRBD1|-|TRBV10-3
TGTGCCAGCAGAGGGGACAGCCGATCCTACGAGCAGTACTTC
CASRGDSRSYEQYF
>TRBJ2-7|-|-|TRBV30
TGTGCCTGGGCGGGACGGAGGTACGAGCAGTACTTC
CAWAGRRYEQYF
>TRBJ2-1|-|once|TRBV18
TGTGCCAGCTCGCCTAGCGTAAGCCTATACAATGAGCAGTTCTTC
CASSPSVSLYNEQFF
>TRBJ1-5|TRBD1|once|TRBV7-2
TGTGCCAGCAGCTCGGGACAGGGGGCCGTTCAGCCCCAGCATTTT
CASSSGQGAVQPQHF
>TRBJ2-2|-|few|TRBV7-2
TGTGCCAGCAGCTTATATCTAGCGAACACCGGGGAGCTGTTTTTT
CASSLYLANTGELFF
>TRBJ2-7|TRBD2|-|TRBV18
TGTGCCAGCTCACCACCGAGGACTAGGACAAGCGAGCAGTACTTC
CASSPPRTRTSEQYF
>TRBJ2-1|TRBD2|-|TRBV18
TGTGCCAGCTCATCTCAGAGCGGGAGTGGGAATGAGCAGTTCTTC
CASSSQSGSGNEQFF
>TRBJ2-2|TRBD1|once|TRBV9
TGTGCCAGCAGCGCGTTACAGGGGGGCACCGGGGAGCTGTTTTTT
CASSALQGGTGELFF
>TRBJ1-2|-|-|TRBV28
TGTGCCAGCCTCGATGGACGGACTAACTATGGCTACACCTTC
CASLDGRTNYGYTF
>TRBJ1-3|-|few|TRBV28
TGTGCCAGCAGCGCCCAGTTCAGCTCTGGAAACACCATATATTTT
CASSAQFSSGNTIYF
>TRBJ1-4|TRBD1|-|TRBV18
TGTGCCAGCTCACCTACGGCCTCTATTGGACAGGGATATTTT
CASSPTASIGQGYF
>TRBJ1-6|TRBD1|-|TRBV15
TGTGCCACCAGCAGCCTTCAGGGGGCTGAATCACCCCTCCACTTT
CATSSLQGAESPLHF
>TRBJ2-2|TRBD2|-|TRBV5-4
TGTGCCAGCAGTCGGAGCGGGAGTCCCGCCGGGGAGCTGTTTTTT
CASSRSGSPAGELFF
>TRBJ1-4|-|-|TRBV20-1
TGCAGTGCTTCAAATAATGAAAAACTGTTTTTT
CSASNNEKLFF
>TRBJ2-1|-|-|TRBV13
TGTGCCAGCAGCACTACCTGGATTTCCAATGAGCAGTTCTTC
CASSTTWISNEQFF
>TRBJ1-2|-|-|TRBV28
TGTGCCACAGCATACTATGGCTACACCTTC
CATAYYGYTF
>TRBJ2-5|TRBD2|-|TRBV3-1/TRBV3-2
TGTGCCAGCAGCCAAGATAGCGGGACCCAAGAAGAGACCCAGTACTTC
CASSQDSGTQEETQYF
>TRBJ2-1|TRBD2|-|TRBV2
TGTGCCAGCAGTAGCGGGAGTTGGACCAATGAGCAGTTCTTC
CASSSGSWTNEQFF
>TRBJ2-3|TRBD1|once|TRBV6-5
TGTGCCACGAGCAGGGGACAGGGAACAGATACGCAGTATTTT
CATSRGQGTDTQYF
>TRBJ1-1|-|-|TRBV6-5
TGTGCCAGCAGGCGGACAGAGAACACTGAAGCTTTCTTT
CASRRTENTEAFF
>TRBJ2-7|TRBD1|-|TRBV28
TGTGCCAGCAGGTCAGACAGGGTCGAGCAGTACTTC
CASRSDRVEQYF
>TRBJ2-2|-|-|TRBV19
TGTGCCAGTAGTATTGGTCCGAACACCGGGGAGCTGTTTTTT
CASSIGPNTGELFF
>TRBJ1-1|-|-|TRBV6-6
TGTGCCAGCAAGGGAGAAACTGCAGCTTTCTTT
CASKGETAAFF
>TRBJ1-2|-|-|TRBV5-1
TGCGCCAGCAGCTTGGCTTTCGGCCCCTATGGCTACACCTTC
CASSLAFGPYGYTF
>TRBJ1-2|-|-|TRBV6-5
TGTGCCAGCAGACTCCAGACAGTCTCCTATGGCTACACCTTC
CASRLQTVSYGYTF
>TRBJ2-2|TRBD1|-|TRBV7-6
TGTGCCAGCAGCTTAAGACAGGGGGCGATTGGCGGGGAGCTGTTTTTT
CASSLRQGAIGGELFF
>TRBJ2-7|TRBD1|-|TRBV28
TGTGCCAGCAGTCCCGCCTACAGGGGGCGCCGCTACGAGCAGTACTTC
CASSPAYRGRRYEQYF
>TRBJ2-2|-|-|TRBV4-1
TGCGCCAGCAGCCAAGATATTCGGGAGACCGGGGAGCTGTTTTTT
CASSQDIRETGELFF
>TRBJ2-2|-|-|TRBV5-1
TGCGCCAGCAGCTTAGCAGGGACCACCTCCGGGGAGCTGTTTTTT
CASSLAGTTSGELFF
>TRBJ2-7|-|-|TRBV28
TGTGCCAGCAGTCCTCCCGGGACTCTTCCCTACGAGCAGTACTTC
CASSPPGTLPYEQYF
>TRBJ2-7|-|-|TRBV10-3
TGTGCCGTCAGGCCTAGCCTCATTTCCTACGAGCAGTACTTC
CAVRPSLISYEQYF
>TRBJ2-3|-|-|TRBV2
TGTGCCAGCCGGGACTGGCAATCAGATACGCAGTATTTT
CASRDWQSDTQYF
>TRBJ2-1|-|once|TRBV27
TGTGCCAGCAGTTTAGGTTCATGGCAGGGGTATAATGAGCAGTTCTTC
CASSLGSWQGYNEQFF
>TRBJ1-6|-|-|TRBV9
TGTGCCAGCAGCGTAGGACACGAGTTGTCACCCCTCCACTTT
CASSVGHELSPLHF
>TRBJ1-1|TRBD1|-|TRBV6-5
TGTGCCAGCGGGGGACAGATGAACACTGAAGCTTTCTTT
CASGGQMNTEAFF
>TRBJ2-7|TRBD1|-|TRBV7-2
TGTGCCAGCAGCTACGGGACAGGGGGCTACGAGCAGTACTTC
CASSYGTGGYEQYF
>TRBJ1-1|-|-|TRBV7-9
TGTGCCAGCAGCTTCTCTGAAAACACTGAAGCTTTCTTT
CASSFSENTEAFF
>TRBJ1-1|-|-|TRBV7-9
TGTGCCAGCAGCTCGACCCCAGGGCGTCTTAGCACTGAAGCTTTCTTT
CASSSTPGRLSTEAFF
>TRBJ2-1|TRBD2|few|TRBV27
TGTGCCAGCAGTCTCGGGACTAGCGGGAATCGGCGGCAGTTCTTC
CASSLGTSGNRRQFF
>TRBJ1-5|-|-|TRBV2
TGTGCCAGCAGTACGAACCCCGGGGGCGGCAATCAGCCCCAGCATTTT
CASSTNPGGGNQPQHF